The 2 T cell receptor beta chains below come from one sample, sequenced in a study of T cells after somatic rescue of genetic block. The protocol was immunoSEQ multiplex PCR, while the TCRdb copy is restricted to in-frame clones and leaves out a portion. The profile shows about 14,000 clones, approximately 70% of them singletons. Source material: peripheral blood mononuclear cells (PBMCs). The receptors were sampled from a boy between 5 and 17 years old.

This sequence joins TRBV5-1 and TRBJ1-5; unclear D gene. The CDR3 contains 14 residues. Germline V gives CDR1 SGHRS, CDR2 YFSETQ. V lost 4 bases and J 3 bases, leaving 11 bases between the germline ends. The CDR3 nucleotides read TGCGCCAGCAGCCCCCCTGACCTCAATCAGCCCCAGCATTTT. Its translation: CASSPPDLNQPQHF.

The chain has TRBV7-9 and TRBJ2-1; no reliable D call. Trimming shortened V by 2 bases and J by 0 bases, and 11 bases separated the two germline ends. The CDR3 has 16 residues. Germline V lookup: CDR1 SEHNR, CDR2 FQNEAQ (reference sequence). CDR3 in DNA: TGTGCCAGCAGCTTAATGTACCCCGCCTCCTACAATGAGCAGTTCTTC. Amino acids: CASSLMYPASYNEQFF. The complete variable domain, with remaining parts taken from reference TRBV7-9 and TRBJ2-1, reads DTGVSQNPRHKITKRGQNVTFRCDPISEHNRLYWYRQTLGQGPEFLTYFQNEAQLEKSRLLSDRFSAERPKGSFSTLEIQRTEQGDSAMYLCASSLMYPASYNEQFFGPGTRLTVL.